The source of this TCR beta chain is a study of T cells expressing NK-cell markers. Study-wide background: CD3+CD56+NKG2C+, CD3+CD56+NKG2C- and CD3+CD56-NKG2C+ T cells, once sorted, supplied the TCR beta repertoires.

The CDR3 length is 11 residues. CDR1 DFQATT and CDR2 SNEGSKA come from the germline V gene (reference sequence). The cDNA for TCR beta came from 5'RACE template switching with UMIs. TCRdb re-called the 5' RACE reads and gives one entry per CDR3 protein, without DNA. The repertoire table contains 400,000 to 500,000 distinct CDR3 sequences. About this clonotype itself: The antigen is not known.

Whole-study findings and limits: Of the CD8+ T cell pool in several donors, about 1.0-7.5% was accounted for by dominant NKG2C+ clonotypes. No clear determination of HCMV specificity was made for expanded NKG2C+ T cell clones.

This chain connects TRBV20-1 to TRBJ1-2. The sample taken for sequencing was blood T cells: a sorted CD56 or NKG2C T cell subset, CD4+ or CD8+ T cells, or bulk PBMC T cells (not recorded which). The source of this sequence is a woman aged 18 to 75 in good health. CDR3 in amino acids: CSAPTPEVHTF.